The clone carrying this T cell receptor beta chain was seen more than once but under ten times. The sample belongs to a study of T cell repertoires in cytomegalovirus infection. Trimming cost V 5 bases and J 0 bases, with 12 bases left between them. Germline loops: CDR1 MNHEY, CDR2 SVGAGI. The CDR3 length is 15 residues. MiXCR, applied by TCRdb to the reads, yields one record per CDR3 protein. Of 150,000 to 200,000 distinct CDR3 sequences listed, roughly 27% were seen once; the top ten hold around 29%. The gene calls are TRBV6-5 and TRBJ2-3, with a possible D match to TRBD2 (5 bases). The material sequenced was PBMCs. The TCR was taken from a human donor in good health (CMV status not recorded). Some clones in this sample may be carry-over from other donors' samples. The CDR3 sequence is CASSNQRISTDTQYF. DNA of the CDR3: TGTGCCAGCAGTAACCAGCGGATTAGCACAGATACGCAGTATTTT.